The rows below give T cell receptor beta chains drawn from one sample of a study of blood T cell repertoires in COVID-19. Sequenced by immunoSEQ multiplex PCR; TCRdb stores in-frame clones only, minus some. The sample includes 95,000 to 150,000 clones, 82% of them seen just once. The sequencing sample was made of peripheral blood. These receptors were taken from a woman in her 70s with acute or convalescent COVID-19. Both conserved end residues are part of each CDR3. Fields, in order: clone size, J gene, V gene, D gene, CDR3 DNA, CDR3 protein. The D gene is left open where the match is weak. Not all rows give a size; the values are once, few, many and, for expanded clones, a class.

few | TRBJ1-2 | TRBV5-1 | - | TGCGCCAGCAGCTTAAGGGGCGAGGCGGATGGCTACACCTTC | CASSLRGEADGYTF
- | TRBJ2-3 | TRBV2 | TRBD2 | TGTGCCAGCAGTGAAGGGACTAGCTGGGATACGCAGTATTTT | CASSEGTSWDTQYF
- | TRBJ1-4 | TRBV29-1 | TRBD1 | TGCAGCGCTAGTACAACAGGGGGAAATGAAAAACTGTTTTTT | CSASTTGGNEKLFF
- | TRBJ1-3 | TRBV3-1/TRBV3-2 | - | TGTGCCAGCAGCCAAGTTCAAAGAAACACCATATATTTT | CASSQVQRNTIYF
- | TRBJ1-1 | TRBV4-1 | - | TGCGCCAGCAGCCAAGGGGGCGGGGCGAACACTGAAGCTTTCTTT | CASSQGGGANTEAFF
- | TRBJ1-6 | TRBV12-3/TRBV12-4 | - | TGTGCCAGCAGTTTAGTGTCAGATTCACCCCTCCACTTT | CASSLVSDSPLHF
- | TRBJ2-7 | TRBV6-5 | - | TGTGCCAGCAGTTACCCAATAGCCAGCTACGAGCAGTACTTC | CASSYPIASYEQYF
- | TRBJ2-1 | TRBV7-8 | TRBD1 | TGTGCCAGCAGCTTTTCCCCTCCGAGACAGGGTGGGCGTGAGCAGTTCTTC | CASSFSPPRQGGREQFF
- | TRBJ2-5 | TRBV9 | - | TGTGCCAGCAGCGTAGAGACAGCCGGGGGGACCCAGTACTTC | CASSVETAGGTQYF
- | TRBJ1-5 | TRBV19 | - | TGTGCCAGTAGTATAGGGGTCTCGGGTCCCCAGCATTTT | CASSIGVSGPQHF
- | TRBJ2-1 | TRBV30 | - | TGTGCCTGGAGCCACCCCACGACACTTTACAATGAGCAGTTCTTC | CAWSHPTTLYNEQFF
- | TRBJ1-1 | TRBV5-4 | - | TGTGCCAGCAGCCCACCCGGGGATACAATGAACACTGAAGCTTTCTTT | CASSPPGDTMNTEAFF
once | TRBJ2-7 | TRBV6-5 | - | TGTGCCAGCAGTTACAACAGGGCCCCCTACGAGCAGTACTTC | CASSYNRAPYEQYF
- | TRBJ2-5 | TRBV5-6 | TRBD2 | TGTGCCAGCAGCAGACTAGCGGGGGGGCTTGAGACCCAGTACTTC | CASSRLAGGLETQYF
- | TRBJ2-6 | TRBV7-9 | - | TGTGCCAGCAGCTTCGGAGACAGGAGCTCTGGGGCCAACGTCCTGACTTTC | CASSFGDRSSGANVLTF
- | TRBJ2-7 | TRBV10-3 | TRBD1 | TGTGCCATCAGTGATCCCGCCCTTGAGACAGGGGGCTCGGGGGAGCAGTACTTC | CAISDPALETGGSGEQYF
- | TRBJ1-2 | TRBV6-2/TRBV6-3 | TRBD1 | TGTGCCAGCACCCCGGGACAGAGGGTCTATGGCTACACCTTC | CASTPGQRVYGYTF
few | TRBJ2-5 | TRBV3-1/TRBV3-2 | TRBD2 | TGTGCCAGCAGCTTCGGACTAGCGGGGGGGAGTACAGAGACCCAGTACTTC | CASSFGLAGGSTETQYF
- | TRBJ1-5 | TRBV7-8 | - | TGTGCCAGCAGCTTGGGCGGGGTTGGACAGCCCCAGCATTTT | CASSLGGVGQPQHF
- | TRBJ2-5 | TRBV14 | - | TGTGCCAGCAGTAAAGTGGGGGGATCGACCCAGTACTTC | CASSKVGGSTQYF
- | TRBJ1-6 | TRBV7-2 | - | TGTGCCAGCAGAACAGGGTCCGAGGTCTCACCCCTCCACTTT | CASRTGSEVSPLHF
- | TRBJ2-5 | TRBV4-1 | TRBD2 | TGCGCCAGCAGCCAAGATTGGCCAGCGGGGGGCCGGACCCAGTACTTC | CASSQDWPAGGRTQYF
- | TRBJ1-5 | TRBV7-8 | TRBD1 | TGTGCCAGCAGCCTCGGGACAGGGCCGTATAGCAATCAGCCCCAGCATTTT | CASSLGTGPYSNQPQHF
- | TRBJ2-1 | TRBV10-1 | TRBD1 | TGCGCCAGCAGTGAGTTTAGGGGGCCCCCGGGCAATGAGCAGTTCTTC | CASSEFRGPPGNEQFF
- | TRBJ1-1 | TRBV5-6 | TRBD1 | TGTGCCAGCAGCTTGATCGGGGACAGATTACGGCCCGAAGCTTTCTTT | CASSLIGDRLRPEAFF
- | TRBJ2-7 | TRBV9 | - | TGTGCCAGCAGCACGTCGACTGGTTACGAGCAGTACTTC | CASSTSTGYEQYF
- | TRBJ1-1 | TRBV7-2 | - | TGTGCCAGCAGCCTTTATAACACTGAAGCTTTCTTT | CASSLYNTEAFF
few | TRBJ1-6 | TRBV3-1/TRBV3-2 | - | TGTGCCAGCAGCCACTCAATTACCGGGACTCATAAAAGCTCCTATAATTCACCCCTCCACTTT | CASSHSITGTHKSSYNSPLHF
once | TRBJ2-6 | TRBV27 | TRBD1 | TGTGCCAGCAGTTTATTGCCGGGACAGACCTCTGGGGCCAACGTCCTGACTTTC | CASSLLPGQTSGANVLTF
- | TRBJ2-5 | TRBV5-4 | - | TGTGCCAGCAGCTCCCAGGCAGACCAAGAGACCCAGTACTTC | CASSSQADQETQYF
- | TRBJ1-1 | TRBV29-1 | - | TGCAGCGTGAGACAGCCGAACACTGAAGCTTTCTTT | CSVRQPNTEAFF
- | TRBJ2-5 | TRBV5-4 | TRBD1 | TGTGCCAGCAGCCAGGGGGCGTACCAAGAGACCCAGTACTTC | CASSQGAYQETQYF
- | TRBJ1-1 | TRBV19 | TRBD1 | TGTGCCAGTATAGAGGGACAGGGTGGAACTGAAGCTTTCTTT | CASIEGQGGTEAFF
- | TRBJ1-1 | TRBV19 | - | TGTGCCAGTAGCTCCAATTTACAATCGTACACTGAAGCTTTCTTT | CASSSNLQSYTEAFF
few | TRBJ2-5 | TRBV11-2 | TRBD2 | TGTGCCAGCAGCTTAGGGGGGACTAGCGGAGAGACCCAGTACTTC | CASSLGGTSGETQYF
- | TRBJ1-6 | TRBV5-1 | - | TGCGCCAGCAGCTTGGATGCTTTATCGGGGAATTCACCCCTCCACTTT | CASSLDALSGNSPLHF
- | TRBJ1-3 | TRBV7-2 | TRBD1 | TGTGCCAGCAGCTTTGACAGGGACTCTGGAAACACCATATATTTT | CASSFDRDSGNTIYF
few | TRBJ2-1 | TRBV6-1 | - | TGTGCCAGCAGTGAAGACAGGATGAGCTCCTACAATGAGCAGTTCTTC | CASSEDRMSSYNEQFF
- | TRBJ1-1 | TRBV5-1 | - | TGCGCCAGCAGCTATGGTACTGTGAACACTGAAGCTTTCTTT | CASSYGTVNTEAFF
- | TRBJ2-1 | TRBV5-1 | - | TGCGCCAGCAGCGTCGGCGGGGATGAGCAGTTCTTC | CASSVGGDEQFF
once | TRBJ1-4 | TRBV19 | - | TGTGCCAGTATGGAGAGGTCTTTTGCCACTAATGAAAAACTGTTTTTT | CASMERSFATNEKLFF
- | TRBJ1-1 | TRBV19 | TRBD1 | TGTGCCAGTAGTATAGGTCGCAGGGGGTCAACTGAAGCTTTCTTT | CASSIGRRGSTEAFF
- | TRBJ1-2 | TRBV6-5 | TRBD1 | TGTGCCAGCAGCCGGACAGGGAGGGGAGGCTACACCTTC | CASSRTGRGGYTF
few | TRBJ2-1 | TRBV27 | - | TGTGCCAGCAGTTCGGGTGGGCCGGGGAGCTCCTACAATGAGCAGTTCTTC | CASSSGGPGSSYNEQFF
- | TRBJ2-3 | TRBV5-4 | - | TGTGCCAGCAGCTTGGAAAGCGGGAGCACAGATACGCAGTATTTT | CASSLESGSTDTQYF
- | TRBJ1-2 | TRBV19 | - | TGTGCCAGTAGTATAGGGACAGTGGATGGCTACACCTTC | CASSIGTVDGYTF
- | TRBJ1-6 | TRBV6-5 | TRBD1 | TGTGCCAGCACTCCGACAGGGCCCAATAATTCACCCCTCCACTTT | CASTPTGPNNSPLHF
few | TRBJ2-7 | TRBV19 | TRBD2 | TGTGCCAGTAGTATTACCGGACTAGCGGGGTCGAAAGAGCAGTACTTC | CASSITGLAGSKEQYF
- | TRBJ2-3 | TRBV6-5 | TRBD2 | TGTGCCAGCAGTCCTAGCGGGGGGTTTACAGATACGCAGTATTTT | CASSPSGGFTDTQYF
few | TRBJ2-1 | TRBV6-4 | - | TGTGCCAGCAGTGAGAGAGACTACAATGAGCAGTTCTTC | CASSERDYNEQFF
- | TRBJ2-5 | TRBV7-3 | TRBD1 | TGTGCCAGCAGCTTAACAGTTGGGACAGGGGAGACCCAGTACTTC | CASSLTVGTGETQYF
- | TRBJ1-5 | TRBV7-2 | TRBD1 | TGTGCCAGCAGCTTATCGGGACAGGGATATCAGCCCCAGCATTTT | CASSLSGQGYQPQHF
- | TRBJ1-4 | TRBV11-3 | - | TGTGCCAGCAGCTTCAGGGGTAGTACTAATGAAAAACTGTTTTTT | CASSFRGSTNEKLFF
- | TRBJ2-3 | TRBV18 | TRBD1 | TGTGCCAGCTCAGCCAAGGGGGCAGTGTGGACAGATACGCAGTATTTT | CASSAKGAVWTDTQYF
- | TRBJ1-1 | TRBV25-1 | - | TGTGCCAGCAGTGTTTCCGGGGTGAACACTGAAGCTTTCTTT | CASSVSGVNTEAFF
once | TRBJ1-3 | TRBV12-3/TRBV12-4 | TRBD1 | TGTGCCAGCAGTCCGGGACAGGGTAATAATTTT | CASSPGQGNNF
- | TRBJ1-1 | TRBV2 | TRBD1 | TGTGCCAGCAGAAAAGACAGGGACACTGAAGCTTTCTTT | CASRKDRDTEAFF
- | TRBJ2-7 | TRBV5-1 | - | TGCGCCAGCAGCCAGACAGACCGGCAGTACTTC | CASSQTDRQYF
- | TRBJ1-5 | TRBV4-2 | - | TGTGCCAGCAGCCAAGAGGAGGGGCAGCCCCAGCATTTT | CASSQEEGQPQHF